Sequencing of this T cell receptor (beta chain) was carried out in a study of CD8+CD57+ T cells in acquired aplastic anemia. As for the study in general: Yields of DNA that came from sorted CD4+ and CD8+ cells averaged roughly 3.3 ug.

Profiles of TCR beta VDJ and CDR3 were generated from a genomic DNA template. One entry per CDR3 protein, called by TCRdb with MiXCR from the reads. The table includes around 200,000 distinct CDR3 sequences, 55% to 65% detected once. All sequencing subjects had displayed CD8+CD57+ cell expansion on flow cytometry. Severe acquired aplastic anemia was the diagnosis recorded for all patients. The V gene's germline CDR1 is SGHTA and CDR2 FQGTGA. After removal of 5 bases from V and 4 bases from J, the junction contained 7 bases not matched to a gene. The CDR3 length is 15 residues. This receptor was identified in a human donor with aplastic anemia. Sequencing used sorted CD4+, CD8+, or CD8+CD57+ T cells (not recorded which) from PBMCs. The J gene is TRBJ2-5, the V gene TRBV7-3, with 10 bases aligning to TRBD2. This CDR3 is CASSPSGGASETQYF. The DNA of the CDR3 is TGTGCCAGCAGCCCCAGCGGGGGGGCCTCAGAGACCCAGTACTTC. Full variable domain (missing parts from reference TRBV7-3 and TRBJ2-5): GAGVSQTPSNKVTEKGKYVELRCDPISGHTALYWYRQSLGQGPEFLIYFQGTGAADDSGLPNDRFFAVRPEGSVSTLKIQRTERGDSAVYLCASSPSGGASETQYFGPGTRLLVL.